This T cell receptor (beta chain) was retrieved from a study of T-cell memory formation after mild COVID-19. With 7 bases clipped from V and 6 bases from J, the junction kept 9 bases outside the gene matches. The CDR3 covers 15 residues. TCRdb re-called the 5' RACE reads through MiXCR, storing one row per CDR3 protein. The profile shows fewer than 350,000 distinct CDR3 sequences, 8% to 10% of them singletons. The sequencing input was PBMCs or a T cell subset sorted from them (not recorded which). The rearrangement uses TRBV12-3 or TRBV12-4 and TRBJ2-5; 12 bases are shared with TRBD1. This TCR came from a man aged 18 to 30 who had mild COVID-19 (a few samples of this study predate the infection). Cell type and time point are not known. The CDR3 nucleotides read TGTGCCAGCACCCAAGGGACAGGGGGCCTGAAGACCCAGTACTTC. Protein product: CASTQGTGGLKTQYF.